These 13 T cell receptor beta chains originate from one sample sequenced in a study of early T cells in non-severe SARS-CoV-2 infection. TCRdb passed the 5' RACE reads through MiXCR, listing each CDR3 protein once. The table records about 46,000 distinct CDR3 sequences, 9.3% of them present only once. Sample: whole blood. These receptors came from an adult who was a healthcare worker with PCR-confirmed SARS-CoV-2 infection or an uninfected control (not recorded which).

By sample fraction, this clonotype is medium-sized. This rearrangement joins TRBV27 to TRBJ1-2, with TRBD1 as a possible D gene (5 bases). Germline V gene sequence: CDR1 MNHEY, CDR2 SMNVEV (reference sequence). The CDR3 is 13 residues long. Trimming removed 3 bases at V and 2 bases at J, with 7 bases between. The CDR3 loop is CASSFEGNYGYTF. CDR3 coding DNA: TGTGCCAGCAGTTTCGAGGGGAACTATGGCTACACCTTC.

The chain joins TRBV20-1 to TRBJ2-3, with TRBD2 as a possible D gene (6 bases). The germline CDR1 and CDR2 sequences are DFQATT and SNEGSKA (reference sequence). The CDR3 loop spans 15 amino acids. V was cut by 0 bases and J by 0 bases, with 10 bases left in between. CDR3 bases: TGCAGTGCTAGAGACTCAGCGGGTAGCACAGATACGCAGTATTTT. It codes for CSARDSAGSTDTQYF.

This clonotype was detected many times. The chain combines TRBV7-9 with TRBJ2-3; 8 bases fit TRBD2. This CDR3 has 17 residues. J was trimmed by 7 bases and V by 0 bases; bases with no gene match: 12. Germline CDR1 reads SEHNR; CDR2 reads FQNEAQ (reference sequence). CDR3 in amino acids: CASSLASGTRDSNTQYF. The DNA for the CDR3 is TGTGCCAGCAGCTTAGCCTCCGGGACTAGAGATTCTAATACGCAGTATTTT.

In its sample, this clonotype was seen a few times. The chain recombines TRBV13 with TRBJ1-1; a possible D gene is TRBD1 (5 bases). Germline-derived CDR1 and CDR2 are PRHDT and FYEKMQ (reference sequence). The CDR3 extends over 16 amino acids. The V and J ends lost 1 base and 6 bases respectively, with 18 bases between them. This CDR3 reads CASSLVKGVFLAEAFF. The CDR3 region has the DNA TGTGCCAGCAGCTTAGTGAAAGGGGTCTTTTTAGCTGAAGCTTTCTTT. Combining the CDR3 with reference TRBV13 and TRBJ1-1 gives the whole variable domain AAGVIQSPRHLIKEKRETATLKCYPIPRHDTVYWYQQGPGQDPQFLISFYEKMQSDKGSIPDRFSAQQFSDYHSELNMSSLELGDSALYFCASSLVKGVFLAEAFFGQGTRLTVV.

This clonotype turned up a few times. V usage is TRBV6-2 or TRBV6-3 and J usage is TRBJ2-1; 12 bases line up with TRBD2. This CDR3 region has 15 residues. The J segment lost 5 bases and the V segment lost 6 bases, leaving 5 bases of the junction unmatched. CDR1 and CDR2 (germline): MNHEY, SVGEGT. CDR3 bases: TGTGCCAGCAGCCCTAGACTAGCGGGAGACAATGAGCAGTTCTTC. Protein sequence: CASSPRLAGDNEQFF.

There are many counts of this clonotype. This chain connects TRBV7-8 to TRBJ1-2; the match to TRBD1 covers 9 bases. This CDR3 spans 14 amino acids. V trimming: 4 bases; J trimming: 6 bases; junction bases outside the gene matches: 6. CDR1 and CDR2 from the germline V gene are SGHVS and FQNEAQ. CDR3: CASSSGTGFNGYTF. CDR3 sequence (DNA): TGTGCCAGCAGCTCCGGGACAGGGTTTAATGGCTACACCTTC.

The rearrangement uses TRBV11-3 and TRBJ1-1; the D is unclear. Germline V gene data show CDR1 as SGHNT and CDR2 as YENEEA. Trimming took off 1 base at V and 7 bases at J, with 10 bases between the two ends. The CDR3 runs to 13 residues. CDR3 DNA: TGTGCCAGCAGCTTAGGGAGGGCAGATGAAGCTTTCTTT. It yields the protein CASSLGRADEAFF.

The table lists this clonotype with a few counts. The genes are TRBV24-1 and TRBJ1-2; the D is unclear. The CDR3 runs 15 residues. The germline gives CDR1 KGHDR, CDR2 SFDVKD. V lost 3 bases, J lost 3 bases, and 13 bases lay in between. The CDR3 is CATSDEGGGDYGYTF. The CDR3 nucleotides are TGTGCCACCAGTGATGAGGGAGGTGGGGACTATGGCTACACCTTC.

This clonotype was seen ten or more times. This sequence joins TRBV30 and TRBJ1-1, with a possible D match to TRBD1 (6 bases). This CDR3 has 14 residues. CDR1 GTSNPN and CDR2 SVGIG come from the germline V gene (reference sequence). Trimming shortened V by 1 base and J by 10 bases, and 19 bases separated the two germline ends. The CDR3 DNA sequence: TGTGCCTGGAGTGGCCTAACAGGGTTGGAAATAGCTTTCTTT. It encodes CAWSGLTGLEIAFF.

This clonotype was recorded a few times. The CDR3 DNA sequence: TGTGCCAGCAGCTTGTTCGGGGGTATCCCTGAAGCTTTCTTT. The encoded protein is CASSLFGGIPEAFF. The J gene is TRBJ1-1, the V gene TRBV5-4, with D perhaps matching TRBD1 (5 bases). V lost 1 base and J 6 bases, leaving 13 bases between the germline ends. From germline, CDR1 is SGHNT and CDR2 YYREEE (reference sequence). The length of the CDR3 is 14 residues.

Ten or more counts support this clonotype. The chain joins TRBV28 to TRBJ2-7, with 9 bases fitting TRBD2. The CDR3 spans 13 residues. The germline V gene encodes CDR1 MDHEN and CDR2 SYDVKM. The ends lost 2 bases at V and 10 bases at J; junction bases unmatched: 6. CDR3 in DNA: TGTGCCAGCAGTTTAGAGCGGGGGGTTCCTCAGTACTTC. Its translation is CASSLERGVPQYF.

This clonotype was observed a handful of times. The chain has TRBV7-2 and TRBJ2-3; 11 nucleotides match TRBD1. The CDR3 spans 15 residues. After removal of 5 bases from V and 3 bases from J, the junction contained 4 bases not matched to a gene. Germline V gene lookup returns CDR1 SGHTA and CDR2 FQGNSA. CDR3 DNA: TGTGCCAGCAGCCCCGGACAGGGGGCAACAGATACGCAGTATTTT. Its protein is CASSPGQGATDTQYF.

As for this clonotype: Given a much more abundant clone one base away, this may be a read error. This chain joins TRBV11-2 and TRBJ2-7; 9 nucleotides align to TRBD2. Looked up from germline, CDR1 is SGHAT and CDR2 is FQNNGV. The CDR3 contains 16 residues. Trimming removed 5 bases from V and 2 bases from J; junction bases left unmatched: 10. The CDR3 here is CASSRASGTGTYEQYF. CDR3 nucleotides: TGTGCCAGCAGCCGGGCTAGCGGGACGGGGACCTACGAGCAGTACTTC.